A single sample gave rise to the 16 T cell receptor beta chains below, sequenced in a study of T cell repertoires in cytomegalovirus infection. TCRdb analysed the reads with MiXCR anew, one entry per CDR3 protein. The repertoire holds around 450,000 distinct CDR3 sequences, with about a third as singletons. The sequencing sample was made of PBMCs. The origin of the receptors is a human donor in good health (CMV status not recorded). Some clones in this sample may be carry-over from other donors' samples.

This chain connects TRBV4-1 to TRBJ1-5, with 7 bases fitting TRBD1. Germline loops: CDR1 MGHRA, CDR2 YSYEKL. The CDR3 loop spans 19 amino acids. V gave up 2 bases and J gave up 1 base; unmatched junction bases: 14. CDR3 sequence reads: CASSQFWDTGERSNQPQHF. DNA of the CDR3: TGCGCCAGCAGCCAATTTTGGGATACAGGGGAACGAAGCAATCAGCCCCAGCATTTT.

Turning to this clonotype: One junction end disagrees with the germline gene, perhaps due to a read error. CDR3 DNA sequence: TGTGACAGCAGCCAAAACCGGGACAGGTTAAGAGACGAGCAGTACTTC. Translated, it gives CDSSQNRDRLRDEQYF. The chain is built from TRBV14 and TRBJ2-7; 8 bases map to TRBD1. The germline gives CDR1 SGHDN, CDR2 FVKESK. The CDR3 covers 16 residues.

This clonotype appeared many times. The V gene is TRBV7-2, the J gene TRBJ1-1; the D is unclear. Germline V gene lookup returns CDR1 SGHTA and CDR2 FQGNSA. V lost 3 bases and J lost 0, with 23 bases in between. This CDR3 has 19 residues. CDR3 DNA: TGTGCCAGCAGCTTTAGAACCCGAAACGGATCCCTCTTGAACACTGAAGCTTTCTTT. This codes for CASSFRTRNGSLLNTEAFF. Supplemented by reference TRBV7-2 and TRBJ1-1, the full variable domain reads GAGVSQSPSNKVTEKGKDVELRCDPISGHTALYWYRQSLGQGLEFLIYFQGNSAPDKSGLPSDRFSAERTGGSVSTLTIQRTQQEDSAVYLCASSFRTRNGSLLNTEAFFGQGTRLTVV.

With respect to this clonotype: The junction and the germline gene differ at one end; a read error may be behind it. The chain employs TRBV7-8 and TRBJ1-4; D is perhaps TRBD1 (6 bases). The germline V gene encodes CDR1 SGHVS and CDR2 FQNEAQ. CDR3 length equals 17 residues. For the CDR3, the DNA is TGTGCCAGCAGCTTCAGCGGGGGCATAGCAATTAATGAAAACCTGTTTTTT. Translated: CASSFSGGIAINENLFF.

The V and J genes are TRBV7-6 and TRBJ1-1; a weak D match, TRBD1 (5 bases). This CDR3 comprises 16 residues. V lost 1 base and J 4 bases, leaving 16 bases between the germline ends. CDR1 is SGHVS, CDR2 FNYEAQ, per germline. The DNA of the CDR3 is TGTGCCAGCAGCTTAGTTCCGGGGGGATCAGGCACTGAAGCTTTCTTT. It is translated as CASSLVPGGSGTEAFF.

The sample holds a few counts of this clonotype. The gene calls are TRBV7-9 and TRBJ2-7; 8 bases map to TRBD2. V was pared by 6 bases and J by 3 bases, with 10 bases of the junction left unmatched. This CDR3 is built from 15 residues. Germline loops: CDR1 SEHNR, CDR2 FQNEAQ (reference sequence). The CDR3 DNA is TGTGCCAGCAGTCCCCGGGGGGGCTTAGTCTACGAGCAGTACTTC. Translation: CASSPRGGLVYEQYF.

This clonotype has only a few counts. The rearrangement joins TRBV11-2 to TRBJ1-2; TRBD1 is a possible D gene (5 bases). Looked up from germline, CDR1 is SGHAT and CDR2 is FQNNGV. This CDR3 region has 14 residues. Trimming shortened V by 0 bases and J by 4 bases, and 9 bases separated the two germline ends. The CDR3 spells CASSLEGRVYGYTF. The CDR3 DNA reads as TGTGCCAGCAGCTTAGAGGGACGAGTCTATGGCTACACCTTC. Combining the CDR3 with reference TRBV11-2 and TRBJ1-2 gives the whole variable domain EAGVAQSPRYKIIEKRQSVAFWCNPISGHATLYWYQQILGQGPKLLIQFQNNGVVDDSQLPKDRFSAERLKGVDSTLKIQPAKLEDSAVYLCASSLEGRVYGYTFGSGTRLTVV.

This clonotype was picked up a small number of times. The chain links TRBV28 to TRBJ2-7, with 7 positions matching TRBD1. Germline V gives CDR1 MDHEN, CDR2 SYDVKM. The CDR3 length is 14 residues. V shed 5 bases and J 2 bases; nucleotides not matched to a gene: 6. For the CDR3, the DNA is TGTGCCAGCAGTCTACAGGGGACCCCCTACGAGCAGTACTTC. Residues: CASSLQGTPYEQYF.

This clonotype was found a few times. The CDR3 is CASVPGQGNYGYTF. CDR3 bases: TGTGCCAGCGTTCCGGGACAGGGGAACTATGGCTACACCTTC. The chain couples TRBV5-4 to TRBJ1-2, with 10 bases that match TRBD1. The CDR3 totals 14 residues. The V segment lost 7 bases and the J segment 2 bases; nucleotides outside the gene matches: 5. Germline V CDR1 and CDR2: SGHNT, YYREEE (reference sequence).

This clonotype was observed at least ten times. V usage is TRBV7-6 and J usage is TRBJ2-7; 11 positions match TRBD1. The CDR3 is 16 residues long. After removal of 4 bases from V and 4 bases from J, the junction contained 9 bases not matched to a gene. CDR1 is SGHVS, CDR2 FNYEAQ, per germline. The CDR3 protein is CASSSEDRGRRYEQYF. The CDR3 DNA sequence: TGTGCCAGCAGCTCAGAGGACAGGGGGCGAAGGTACGAGCAGTACTTC. Full variable domain (rest looked up from reference TRBV7-6 and TRBJ2-7): GAGVSQSPRYKVTKRGQDVALRCDPISGHVSLYWYRQALGQGPEFLTYFNYEAQQDKSGLPNDRFSAERPEGSISTLTIQRTEQRDSAMYRCASSSEDRGRRYEQYFGPGTRLTVT.

This clonotype was found many times. DNA for the CDR3: TGTGCCAGCAGCTTATCGACAGTACTTGAGTTGGGCTACACCTTC. As protein: CASSLSTVLELGYTF. V gene TRBV7-8 combines with J gene TRBJ1-2; the D gene is possibly TRBD1 (5 bases). CDR1 and CDR2 from the germline V gene are SGHVS and FQNEAQ. V lost 2 bases, J lost 8 bases, and 18 bases lay in between. The CDR3 sequence is 15 residues long.

At least ten counts were recorded for this clonotype. The chain employs TRBV7-6 and TRBJ1-1; 10 bases are shared with TRBD1. Germline V gene sequence: CDR1 SGHVS, CDR2 FNYEAQ. The CDR3 is 14 residues long. V shed 5 bases and J 6 bases; nucleotides not matched to a gene: 6. The CDR3 is CASSVGQGVAEAFF. The CDR3 nucleotides are TGTGCCAGCAGCGTAGGACAGGGGGTGGCTGAAGCTTTCTTT. The whole variable domain, filled in from reference TRBV7-6 and TRBJ1-1, reads GAGVSQSPRYKVTKRGQDVALRCDPISGHVSLYWYRQALGQGPEFLTYFNYEAQQDKSGLPNDRFSAERPEGSISTLTIQRTEQRDSAMYRCASSVGQGVAEAFFGQGTRLTVV.

V is TRBV6-8 and J is TRBJ1-1; TRBD1 agrees at 7 bases. The length of the CDR3 is 14 residues. In germline, CDR1 is MNHGY, CDR2 SAAAGT. V shed 6 bases and J 1 base; nucleotides not matched to a gene: 5. The CDR3, as DNA: TGTGCCAGCAGGGCCAGGGACAGGAACACTGAAGCTTTCTTT. It encodes CASRARDRNTEAFF.

The chain uses TRBV12-3 or TRBV12-4 and TRBJ2-2; TRBD2 might be the D (7 bases). The V end lost 5 bases, the J end lost 5 bases, and 18 bases lay between the germline ends. CDR3 length: 16 residues. The DNA for the CDR3 is TGTGCCAGCAGTCCGTCGGGGGGCCGGGGGACCGGGGAGCTGTTTTTT. It is translated as CASSPSGGRGTGELFF.

A few counts support this clonotype. The V gene is TRBV11-2, the J gene TRBJ1-5; no clear D gene. The germline gives CDR1 SGHAT, CDR2 FQNNGV. The CDR3 extends over 13 amino acids. V was cut by 1 base and J by 6 bases, with 7 bases left in between. The CDR3 here is CASSLGIGQPQHF. The CDR3 DNA reads as TGTGCCAGCAGCTTAGGTATTGGTCAGCCCCAGCATTTT.

A few counts support this clonotype. V usage is TRBV19 and J usage is TRBJ1-1; 9 bases align to TRBD1. The germline V gene has CDR1 LNHDA and CDR2 SQIVND (reference sequence). Trimming at V came to 3 bases and at J to 5 bases, leaving 4 bases not matched to a gene. The CDR3 is 14 amino acids. CDR3 nucleotide sequence: TGTGCCAGTAGTATGAACAGGGGGCGAACTGAAGCTTTCTTT. Protein: CASSMNRGRTEAFF.